One and the same sample provided the 19 T cell receptor beta chains below, sequenced in a study of identical twins. Each CDR3 protein is one row after TCRdb ran MiXCR on the 5' RACE reads. The sample comprises 1.5 million or so distinct CDR3 sequences, under 35% of which are singletons, and around 0.3% rests with the top ten. The material sequenced was cord blood. The source of these receptors is a newborn girl in good health.

This clonotype has just a few counts. This chain joins TRBV7-2 and TRBJ1-5; no clear D. This CDR3 is 15 amino acids long. V lost 5 bases, J lost 0 bases, and 11 bases lay in between. Germline-derived CDR1 and CDR2 are SGHTA and FQGNSA. DNA of the CDR3: TGTGCCAGCAGCCAAAACCGCCTTAGCAATCAGCCCCAGCATTTT. It yields the protein CASSQNRLSNQPQHF.

This chain joins TRBV19 and TRBJ2-1; weak D call: TRBD2 (5 bases). V was shortened by 1 base and J by 3 bases, with 10 bases between the two germline ends. CDR1 is LNHDA, CDR2 SQIVND, per germline (reference sequence). This CDR3 spans 15 amino acids. The CDR3 reads CASSIAGSGYNEQFF. The CDR3 DNA follows: TGTGCCAGTAGTATAGCGGGGAGCGGCTACAATGAGCAGTTCTTC.

The sample holds a few counts of this clonotype. The V gene is TRBV6-6, the J gene TRBJ2-3; 7 positions agree with TRBD2. Trimming removed 8 bases from V and 1 base from J; junction bases left unmatched: 9. CDR1 MNHNY and CDR2 SVGAGI come from the germline V gene (reference sequence). CDR3 length equals 15 residues. The CDR3: CASFPSSGRTDTQYF. The CDR3 nucleotides are TGTGCCAGCTTCCCCTCTAGCGGTCGCACAGATACGCAGTATTTT.

The table lists this clonotype with a few counts. The chain couples TRBV28 to TRBJ1-2, with 10 bases matching TRBD1. The CDR3 runs to 18 residues. Germline trimming cut 1 base from V and 0 bases from J; bases unmatched to any gene: 8. Per the germline V gene, CDR1 is MDHEN and CDR2 is SYDVKM. CDR3 residues: CASSLLAPGQGPNYGYTF. DNA for the CDR3: TGTGCCAGCAGTTTATTGGCCCCGGGACAGGGGCCTAACTATGGCTACACCTTC.

This clonotype was counted between two and nine times. This chain connects TRBV20-1 to TRBJ2-1; D remains ambiguous. This CDR3 contains 15 residues. V lost 1 base and J 2 bases, leaving 12 bases between the germline ends. CDR1 and CDR2 from the germline V gene are DFQATT and SNEGSKA (reference sequence). CDR3: CSARVGSLPYNEQFF. The CDR3 nucleotides are TGCAGTGCTAGAGTAGGTAGCCTTCCCTACAATGAGCAGTTCTTC.

The rearrangement uses TRBV4-1 and TRBJ2-7; 7 bases fit TRBD2. In germline, CDR1 is MGHRA, CDR2 YSYEKL. This CDR3 is 17 amino acids long. V shed 1 base and J 4 bases; nucleotides not matched to a gene: 13. The CDR3 spells CASSQGPTSESQYEQYF. CDR3 DNA sequence: TGCGCCAGCAGCCAAGGCCCCACTAGCGAGAGTCAATACGAGCAGTACTTC.

V gene TRBV3-1 combines with J gene TRBJ2-2, with D hard to call. Trimming cost V 3 bases and J 7 bases, with 6 bases left between them. CDR1 and CDR2 (germline): LGHDT, YNNKEL (reference sequence). This CDR3 contains 12 residues. CDR3 protein: CASSQSSGELFF. As DNA, the CDR3 is TGTGCCAGCAGCCAGTCCAGCGGGGAGCTGTTTTTT. Full variable domain (rest looked up from reference TRBV3-1 and TRBJ2-2): DTAVSQTPKYLVTQMGNDKSIKCEQNLGHDTMYWYKQDSKKFLKIMFSYNNKELIINETVPNRFSPKSPDKAHLNLHINSLELGDSAVYFCASSQSSGELFFGEGSRLTVL.

The chain uses TRBV7-2 and TRBJ2-5; 9 nucleotides match TRBD2. Unmatched junction bases numbered 11, after V lost 2 bases and J lost 1 base. From germline, CDR1 is SGHTA and CDR2 FQGNSA. The CDR3 spans 18 residues. The CDR3 DNA sequence: TGTGCCAGCAGCTTATACTTGGGGCTAGCGGGAATCCAAGAGACCCAGTACTTC. Its translation is CASSLYLGLAGIQETQYF.

The J gene is TRBJ1-5, the V gene TRBV28, with D tentatively TRBD1 (5 bases). Germline CDR1 is MDHEN and CDR2 is SYDVKM. Trimming took off 2 bases at V and 4 bases at J, with 18 bases between the two ends. The CDR3 is made up of 17 amino acids. CDR3 in DNA: TGTGCCAGCAGTTTAAACACGTTAGGGACCCCTAATCAGCCCCAGCATTTT. This codes for CASSLNTLGTPNQPQHF.

The V gene is TRBV2, the J gene TRBJ1-1; no clear D. Trimming left V 8 bases short and J 7 bases short, with 14 bases between. Germline lookup yields CDR1 SNHLY and CDR2 FYNNEI. This CDR3 region has 12 residues. CDR3 amino acids: CASQRQFGEAFF. For the CDR3, the DNA is TGTGCCAGCCAAAGGCAGTTCGGTGAAGCTTTCTTT. Based on the CDR3 plus reference TRBV2 and TRBJ1-1, the full variable domain is EPEVTQTPSHQVTQMGQEVILRCVPISNHLYFYWYRQILGQKVEFLVSFYNNEISEKSEIFDDQFSVERPDGSNFTLKIRSTKLEDSAMYFCASQRQFGEAFFGQGTRLTVV.

CDR3 sequence reads: CASSELGGRYTEAFF. The CDR3 DNA follows: TGTGCCAGCAGTGAATTGGGGGGACGTTACACTGAAGCTTTCTTT. The rearrangement joins TRBV25-1 to TRBJ1-1; D is perhaps TRBD1 (5 bases). Germline loops: CDR1 MGHDK, CDR2 SYGVNS. V shed 1 base and J shed 3 bases, with 12 bases lying between them. The CDR3 contains 15 residues.

This clonotype turned up a few times. The chain combines TRBV10-3 with TRBJ1-5; D not certain. Germline lookup yields CDR1 ENHRY and CDR2 SYGVKD. Trimming cost V 0 bases and J 0 bases, with 6 bases left between them. The CDR3 contains 15 residues. The CDR3 here is CAISESALSNQPQHF. The CDR3, as DNA: TGTGCCATCAGTGAGTCTGCCCTTAGCAATCAGCCCCAGCATTTT.

This clonotype was counted only a few times. This rearrangement joins TRBV6-1 to TRBJ1-2; D gene uncertain. V lost 4 bases and J 9 bases, leaving 9 bases between the germline ends. Germline lookup yields CDR1 MNHNS and CDR2 SASEGT. The CDR3 consists of 11 residues. The CDR3 DNA is TGTGCCAGCAGTGGAGCGTTAAGCTACACCTTC. Its translation is CASSGALSYTF.

The chain links TRBV4-1 to TRBJ2-1; 8 nucleotides match TRBD2. Trimming cost V 2 bases and J 9 bases; bases outside gene matches: 0. CDR3 length: 12 amino acids. CDR1 and CDR2 from the germline V gene are MGHRA and YSYEKL. The CDR3 DNA sequence: TGCGCCAGCAGCCAACTAGCGGGTGAGCAGTTCTTC. This codes for CASSQLAGEQFF.

J is TRBJ1-5 and V is TRBV18; D not certain. Germline CDR1 and CDR2: KGHSH and LQKENI. The CDR3 runs to 13 residues. V shed 6 bases and J shed 4 bases, with 10 bases lying between them. The CDR3 DNA follows: TGTGCCAGCTCCGGCATGGGGAATCAGCCCCAGCATTTT. Encoded protein: CASSGMGNQPQHF.

This clonotype was detected only a few times. J is TRBJ1-2 and V is TRBV7-2; D remains ambiguous. The CDR3 has 13 amino acids. From germline, CDR1 is SGHTA and CDR2 FQGNSA. V was pared by 5 bases and J by 7 bases, with 14 bases between. In DNA form, the CDR3 reads TGTGCCAGCAGCCCGCCCTCCTTTTTTGGCTACACCTTC. It yields the protein CASSPPSFFGYTF. The variable domain in full, completed from reference TRBV7-2 and TRBJ1-2, reads GAGVSQSPSNKVTEKGKDVELRCDPISGHTALYWYRQSLGQGLEFLIYFQGNSAPDKSGLPSDRFSAERTGGSVSTLTIQRTQQEDSAVYLCASSPPSFFGYTFGSGTRLTVV.

Only a few counts were recorded for this clonotype. The chain couples TRBV20-1 to TRBJ2-2, with a weak D call TRBD1 (6 bases). The V end was cut by 5 bases, the J end by 1 base, with 8 bases between. The CDR3 covers 13 residues. Germline V gene sequence: CDR1 DFQATT, CDR2 SNEGSKA (reference sequence). As DNA, the CDR3 is TGCAGTGCTCCGGACAGGAACACCGGGGAGCTGTTTTTT. Translating gives CSAPDRNTGELFF.

The chain couples TRBV19 to TRBJ2-3; possibly TRBD1 or TRBD2 for D (5 bases each). CDR1 and CDR2 from the germline V gene are LNHDA and SQIVND (reference sequence). There are 14 residues in the CDR3. V shed 3 bases and J shed 0 bases, with 7 bases lying between them. In DNA, the CDR3 is TGTGCCAGTAGTATGGGGACGAGCACAGATACGCAGTATTTT. It yields the protein CASSMGTSTDTQYF.

The V call is TRBV2, the J call TRBJ2-1, with 15 bases identical to TRBD2. J lost 8 bases, V lost 1 base, and 6 bases had no gene match. Germline assignment: CDR1 SNHLY and CDR2 FYNNEI. This CDR3 contains 17 residues. The CDR3 protein is CASSEVVGLAGGDEQFF. The DNA of the CDR3 is TGTGCCAGCAGTGAAGTGGTAGGACTAGCGGGAGGGGATGAGCAGTTCTTC.